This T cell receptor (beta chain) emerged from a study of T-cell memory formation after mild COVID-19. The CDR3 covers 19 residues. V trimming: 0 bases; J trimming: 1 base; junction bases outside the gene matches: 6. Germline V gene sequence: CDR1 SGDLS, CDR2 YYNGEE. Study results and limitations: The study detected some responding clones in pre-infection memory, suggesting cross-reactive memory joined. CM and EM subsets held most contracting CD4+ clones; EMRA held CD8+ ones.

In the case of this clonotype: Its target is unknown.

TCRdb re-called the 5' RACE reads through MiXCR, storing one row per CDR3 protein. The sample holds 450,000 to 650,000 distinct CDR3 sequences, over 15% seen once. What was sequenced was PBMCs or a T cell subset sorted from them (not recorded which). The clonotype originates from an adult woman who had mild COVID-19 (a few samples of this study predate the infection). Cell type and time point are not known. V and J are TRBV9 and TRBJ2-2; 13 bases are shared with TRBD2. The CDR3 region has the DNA TGTGCCAGCAGCGTAGGAACTAGCGGGGGGGTCTGGAACACCGGGGAGCTGTTTTTT. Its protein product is CASSVGTSGGVWNTGELFF.